The source of this TCR beta chain is a study of patients and donors after allogeneic stem cell transplantation. CDR3 length equals 16 residues. Trimming left V 7 bases short and J 0 bases short, with 18 bases between. The germline CDR1 and CDR2 sequences are SNHLY and FYNNEI. This clonotype was observed once. MiXCR, run by TCRdb on the RT-PCR reads, gives a single entry per CDR3 protein. The sample consists of 920,000 or so distinct CDR3 sequences, approximately 18% of them appearing once. The sequence was collected from a human donor who was either an allogeneic HSCT recipient or a stem cell or donor lymphocyte infusion donor (not recorded which). It is not recorded whose cells these are; they may come from a transplant donor. The V call is TRBV2, the J call TRBJ1-1; D ambiguous. The sample taken for sequencing was blood, either unsorted or a sorted T cell fraction (not recorded which). The CDR3 nucleotides read TGTGCCAGCACTCCAGCCAGAGGGAGCATGAACACTGAAGCTTTCTTT. Protein sequence: CASTPARGSMNTEAFF.